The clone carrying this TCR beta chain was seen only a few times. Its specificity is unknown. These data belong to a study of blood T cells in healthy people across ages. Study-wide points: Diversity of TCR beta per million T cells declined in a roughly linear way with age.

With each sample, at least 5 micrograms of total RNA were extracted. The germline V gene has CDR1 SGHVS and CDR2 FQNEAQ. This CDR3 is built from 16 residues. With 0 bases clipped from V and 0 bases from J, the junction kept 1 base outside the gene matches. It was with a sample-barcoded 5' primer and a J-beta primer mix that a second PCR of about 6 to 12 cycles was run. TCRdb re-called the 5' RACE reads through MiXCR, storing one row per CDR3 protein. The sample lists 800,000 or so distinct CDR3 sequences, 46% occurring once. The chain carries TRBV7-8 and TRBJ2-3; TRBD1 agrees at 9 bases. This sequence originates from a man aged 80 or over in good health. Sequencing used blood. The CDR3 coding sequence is TGTGCCAGCAGCTTAGCGGGACAGGGTAGCACAGATACGCAGTATTTT. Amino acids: CASSLAGQGSTDTQYF.